This T cell receptor (beta chain) was found in a study of cytomegalovirus exposure and HLA in healthy donors. Points from the study as a whole: Reports showed the classifier diagnosing cytomegalovirus status with high specificity and sensitivity. Rarity characterized most TCR sequences, yet some public TCRs appeared in many donors. Among the most significant clusters, several appeared linked to common viral pathogens in a later analysis.

PCR employed 60 Vbeta and 13 Jbeta primers. Method: immunoSEQ multiplex PCR; TCRdb's copy keeps in-frame clones and lacks some. The profile covers some 190,000 clones, with roughly 77% appearing a single time and roughly 2.5% taken by the ten largest. On this clone: Its antigen is unknown.

J lost 4 bases, V lost 3 bases, and 8 bases had no gene match. Germline V gene lookup returns CDR1 SGHNT and CDR2 YYREEE (reference sequence). The CDR3 extends over 17 amino acids. The source of this sequence is a woman aged 25-40 years in good health and CMV-seropositive. The sequenced sample was PBMCs. This sequence joins TRBV5-4 and TRBJ1-3, with TRBD1 identical over 12 bases. The CDR3 spells CASSSPGQGAQGNTIYF. As DNA, the CDR3 is TGTGCCAGCAGCTCCCCGGGACAGGGGGCGCAGGGAAACACCATATATTTT.